Listed below are T cell receptor beta chains from one sample, sequenced in a study of T cell responses to AZD1222 COVID-19 vaccine. Clones were sequenced by immunoSEQ multiplex PCR, and TCRdb holds only the in-frame ones, with some missing. Here the sample spans roughly 120,000 clones, 89% being singletons. The sequenced sample was peripheral blood, obtained on day 0 of AZD1222 vaccination. The receptors were sampled from an adult in good health. The CDR3 runs from the conserved cysteine through the conserved F or W. A D gene is named only where the DNA matches it firmly. Some rows mark clone size as missing; the rest say once, few, many or name a class of expanded clone.

D gene: NA
clone size: NA
V gene: TRBV19
J gene: TRBJ1-4
CDR3 DNA: TGTGCCAGTAGTATACTGAGAGGAGAAACTCTTAGTCTGTTTTTT
CDR3 protein: CASSILRGETLSLFF

D gene: TRBD2
clone size: NA
V gene: TRBV3-1/TRBV3-2
J gene: TRBJ2-3
CDR3 DNA: TGTGCCAGCAGCCAATTGGCGGGAGGCACAGATACGCAGTATTTT
CDR3 protein: CASSQLAGGTDTQYF

D gene: TRBD2
clone size: NA
V gene: TRBV5-1
J gene: TRBJ2-1
CDR3 DNA: TGCGCCAGCAGCCTAACTAGCGGGGGTTACAATGAGCAGTTCTTC
CDR3 protein: CASSLTSGGYNEQFF

D gene: NA
clone size: NA
V gene: TRBV28
J gene: TRBJ1-5
CDR3 DNA: TGTGCCAGCAGTTCCCTCAACCCGGGGGCATTGGATCAGCCCCAGCATTTT
CDR3 protein: CASSSLNPGALDQPQHF

D gene: TRBD1
clone size: NA
V gene: TRBV24-1
J gene: TRBJ2-3
CDR3 DNA: TGTGCCACCAGTGATTCGGGACAGGGGGGCGCGTATACGCAGTATTTT
CDR3 protein: CATSDSGQGGAYTQYF

D gene: NA
clone size: NA
V gene: TRBV30
J gene: TRBJ2-1
CDR3 DNA: TGTGCCTGGGATCAAGGGTCCTACAATGAGCAGTTCTTC
CDR3 protein: CAWDQGSYNEQFF

D gene: NA
clone size: NA
V gene: TRBV7-9
J gene: TRBJ2-7
CDR3 DNA: TGTGCCAGCAGCTCCCTAGGGGTCGGGTACGAGCAGTACTTC
CDR3 protein: CASSSLGVGYEQYF

D gene: TRBD1
clone size: NA
V gene: TRBV5-1
J gene: TRBJ1-4
CDR3 DNA: TGCGCCAGCAGCTCGGAGCGACAGGGGTTTGAAAAACTGTTTTTT
CDR3 protein: CASSSERQGFEKLFF

D gene: NA
clone size: NA
V gene: TRBV30
J gene: TRBJ1-2
CDR3 DNA: TGTGCCTGGAGTGGAACGGATTATGGCTACACCTTC
CDR3 protein: CAWSGTDYGYTF

D gene: NA
clone size: NA
V gene: TRBV10-3
J gene: TRBJ2-2
CDR3 DNA: TGTGCCATCAGATCCCGGGTTGAGACCGGGGAGCTGTTTTTT
CDR3 protein: CAIRSRVETGELFF

D gene: NA
clone size: NA
V gene: TRBV13
J gene: TRBJ1-6
CDR3 DNA: TGTGCCAGCAGCTGGGACCGCGGGCCCCTCCACTTT
CDR3 protein: CASSWDRGPLHF

D gene: NA
clone size: NA
V gene: TRBV7-7
J gene: TRBJ2-2
CDR3 DNA: TGTGCTAGCAGCCCAGGCGGCCGCAGCTCCGGGGAGCTGTTTTTT
CDR3 protein: CASSPGGRSSGELFF

D gene: NA
clone size: NA
V gene: TRBV7-2
J gene: TRBJ2-7
CDR3 DNA: TGTGCCAGCAGCTCGGGCCGGGGTTCCTACGAGCAGTACTTC
CDR3 protein: CASSSGRGSYEQYF

D gene: TRBD1
clone size: NA
V gene: TRBV18
J gene: TRBJ1-4
CDR3 DNA: TGTGCCAGCTCACAGGGACAGGGTGGCGAAAAACTGTTTTTT
CDR3 protein: CASSQGQGGEKLFF

D gene: NA
clone size: NA
V gene: TRBV29-1
J gene: TRBJ1-1
CDR3 DNA: TGCAGCGTTGAGATTGGGGCCATGAACACTGAAGCTTTCTTT
CDR3 protein: CSVEIGAMNTEAFF

D gene: TRBD2
clone size: once
V gene: TRBV4-1
J gene: TRBJ2-5
CDR3 DNA: TGCGCCAGCAGCCCCCGTGGGCGCGGGGGGGTAGAGACCCAGTACTTC
CDR3 protein: CASSPRGRGGVETQYF

D gene: NA
clone size: NA
V gene: TRBV29-1
J gene: TRBJ1-1
CDR3 DNA: TGCAGCGTTGCCCACCGAGGGAACACTGAAGCTTTCTTT
CDR3 protein: CSVAHRGNTEAFF

D gene: TRBD2
clone size: NA
V gene: TRBV13
J gene: TRBJ2-5
CDR3 DNA: TGTGCCAGCAGCCAGGGACTAGCGGGGGACCAAGAGACCCAGTACTTC
CDR3 protein: CASSQGLAGDQETQYF

D gene: NA
clone size: NA
V gene: TRBV20-1
J gene: TRBJ1-5
CDR3 DNA: TGCAGTGCTAGTGGTCAGGGAGAGGATCAGCCCCAGCATTTT
CDR3 protein: CSASGQGEDQPQHF

D gene: TRBD2
clone size: NA
V gene: TRBV6-5
J gene: TRBJ2-7
CDR3 DNA: TGTGCCAGCCTCCAGACTAGCGGAGCCTACGAGCAGTACTTC
CDR3 protein: CASLQTSGAYEQYF

D gene: NA
clone size: NA
V gene: TRBV19
J gene: TRBJ1-1
CDR3 DNA: TGTGCCAGTGGTGACAGAGTGGAAGCTTTCTTT
CDR3 protein: CASGDRVEAFF

D gene: TRBD1
clone size: few
V gene: TRBV5-1
J gene: TRBJ1-2
CDR3 DNA: TGCGCCAGCAGCTCGTCCGGGACAGCATATGGCTACACCTTC
CDR3 protein: CASSSSGTAYGYTF